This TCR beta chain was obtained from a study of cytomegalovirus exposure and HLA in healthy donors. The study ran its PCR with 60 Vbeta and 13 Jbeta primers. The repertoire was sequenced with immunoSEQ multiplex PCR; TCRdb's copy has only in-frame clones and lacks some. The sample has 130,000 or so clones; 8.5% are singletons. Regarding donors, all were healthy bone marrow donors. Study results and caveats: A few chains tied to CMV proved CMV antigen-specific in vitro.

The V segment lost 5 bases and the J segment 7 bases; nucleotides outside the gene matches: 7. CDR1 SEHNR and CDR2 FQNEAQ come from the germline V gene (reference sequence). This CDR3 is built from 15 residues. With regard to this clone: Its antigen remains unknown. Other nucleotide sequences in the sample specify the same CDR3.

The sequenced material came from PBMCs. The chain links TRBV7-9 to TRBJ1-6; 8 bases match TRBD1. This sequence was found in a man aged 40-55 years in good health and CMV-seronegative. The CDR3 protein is CASSRQGADNSPLHF. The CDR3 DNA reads TGTGCCAGCAGCCGTCAGGGGGCGGACAATTCACCCCTCCACTTT. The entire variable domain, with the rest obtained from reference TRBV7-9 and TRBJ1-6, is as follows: DTGVSQNPRHKITKRGQNVTFRCDPISEHNRLYWYRQTLGQGPEFLTYFQNEAQLEKSRLLSDRFSAERPKGSFSTLEIQRTEQGDSAMYLCASSRQGADNSPLHFGNGTRLTVT.